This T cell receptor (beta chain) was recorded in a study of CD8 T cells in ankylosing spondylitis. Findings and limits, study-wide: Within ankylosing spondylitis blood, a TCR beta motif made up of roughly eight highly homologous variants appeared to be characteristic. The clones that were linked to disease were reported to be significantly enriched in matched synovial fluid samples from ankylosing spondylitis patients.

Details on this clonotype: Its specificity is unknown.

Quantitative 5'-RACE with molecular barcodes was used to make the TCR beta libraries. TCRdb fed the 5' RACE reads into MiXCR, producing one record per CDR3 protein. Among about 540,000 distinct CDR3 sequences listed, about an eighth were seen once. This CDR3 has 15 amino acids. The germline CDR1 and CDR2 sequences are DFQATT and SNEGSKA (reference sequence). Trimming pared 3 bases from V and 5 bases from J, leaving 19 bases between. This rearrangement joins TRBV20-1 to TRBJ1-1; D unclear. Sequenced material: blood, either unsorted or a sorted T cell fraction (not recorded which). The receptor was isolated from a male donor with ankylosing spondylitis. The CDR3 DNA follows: TGCAGTGCTAGGCCCCGAGGGAGTGGTTGGACTGAAGCTTTCTTT. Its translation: CSARPRGSGWTEAFF.